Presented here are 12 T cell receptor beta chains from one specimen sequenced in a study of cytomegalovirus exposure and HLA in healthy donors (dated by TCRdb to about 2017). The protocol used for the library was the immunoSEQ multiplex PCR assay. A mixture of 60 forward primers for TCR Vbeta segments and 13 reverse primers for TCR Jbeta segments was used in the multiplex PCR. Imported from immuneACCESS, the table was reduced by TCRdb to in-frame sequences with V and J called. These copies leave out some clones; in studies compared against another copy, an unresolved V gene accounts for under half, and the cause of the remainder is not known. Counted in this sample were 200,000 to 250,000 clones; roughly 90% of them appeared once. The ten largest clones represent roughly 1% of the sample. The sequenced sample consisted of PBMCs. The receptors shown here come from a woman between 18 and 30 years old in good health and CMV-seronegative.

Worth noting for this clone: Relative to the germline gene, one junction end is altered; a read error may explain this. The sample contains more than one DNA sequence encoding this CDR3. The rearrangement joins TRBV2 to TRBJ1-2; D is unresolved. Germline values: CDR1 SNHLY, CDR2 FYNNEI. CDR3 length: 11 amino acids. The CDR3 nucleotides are TGTGCCAGCAGTGCTAATTATGGCTACACCTTC. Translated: CASSANYGYTF.

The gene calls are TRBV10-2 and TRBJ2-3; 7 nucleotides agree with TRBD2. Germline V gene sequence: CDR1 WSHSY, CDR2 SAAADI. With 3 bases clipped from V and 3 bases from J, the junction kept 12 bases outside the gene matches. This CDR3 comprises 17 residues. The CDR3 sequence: CASSEHRDYSGTDTQYF. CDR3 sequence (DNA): TGCGCCAGCAGTGAACACCGGGACTATAGTGGGACAGATACGCAGTATTTT.

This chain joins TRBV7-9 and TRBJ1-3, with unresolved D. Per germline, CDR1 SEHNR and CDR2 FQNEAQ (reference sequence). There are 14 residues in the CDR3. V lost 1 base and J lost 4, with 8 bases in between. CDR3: CASSLETTGNTIYF. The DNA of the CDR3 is TGTGCCAGCAGCTTAGAGACAACCGGAAACACCATATATTTT.

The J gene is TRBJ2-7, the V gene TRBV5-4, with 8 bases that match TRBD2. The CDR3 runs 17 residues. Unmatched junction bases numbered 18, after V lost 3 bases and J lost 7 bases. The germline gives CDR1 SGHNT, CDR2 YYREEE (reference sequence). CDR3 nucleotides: TGTGCCAGCAGCTCCCGCTCGGTCCTGCGGGGGGCCGGGGAGCAGTACTTC. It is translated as CASSSRSVLRGAGEQYF.

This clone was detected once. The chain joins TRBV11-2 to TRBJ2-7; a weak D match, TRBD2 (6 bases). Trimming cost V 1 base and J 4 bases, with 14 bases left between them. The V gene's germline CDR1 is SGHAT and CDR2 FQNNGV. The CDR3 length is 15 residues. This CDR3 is CASSLGSGVSYEQYF. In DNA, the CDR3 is TGTGCCAGCAGCTTAGGATCGGGAGTCTCATACGAGCAGTACTTC.

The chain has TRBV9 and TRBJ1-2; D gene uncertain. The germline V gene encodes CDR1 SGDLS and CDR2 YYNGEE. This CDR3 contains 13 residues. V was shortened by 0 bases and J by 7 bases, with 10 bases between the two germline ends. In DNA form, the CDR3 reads TGTGCCAGCAGCGTAGGGGCAGTCGGTGGCTACACCTTC. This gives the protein CASSVGAVGGYTF.

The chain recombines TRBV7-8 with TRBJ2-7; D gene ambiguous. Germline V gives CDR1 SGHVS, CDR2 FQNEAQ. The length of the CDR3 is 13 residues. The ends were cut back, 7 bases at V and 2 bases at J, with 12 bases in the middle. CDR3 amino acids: CASTSAGAYEQYF. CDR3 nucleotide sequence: TGTGCCAGCACCTCCGCCGGAGCCTACGAGCAGTACTTC.

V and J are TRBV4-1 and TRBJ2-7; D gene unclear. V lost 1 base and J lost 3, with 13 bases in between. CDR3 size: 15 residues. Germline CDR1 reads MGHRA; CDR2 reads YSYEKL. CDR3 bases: TGCGCCAGCAGCCAAGTTCTAGTCTCCTTCTACGAGCAGTACTTC. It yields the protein CASSQVLVSFYEQYF.

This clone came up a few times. CDR3 loop: CASSFGAGTGGYTF. Here the CDR3 DNA reads TGTGCCAGTAGTTTCGGAGCCGGGACAGGGGGCTACACCTTC. The chain uses TRBV19 and TRBJ1-2; TRBD1 agrees at 9 bases. Germline V gene data show CDR1 as LNHDA and CDR2 as SQIVND (reference sequence). The V gene end was trimmed by 5 bases and the J gene end by 8 bases; junction bases not matched to a gene: 9. CDR3 length: 14 residues.

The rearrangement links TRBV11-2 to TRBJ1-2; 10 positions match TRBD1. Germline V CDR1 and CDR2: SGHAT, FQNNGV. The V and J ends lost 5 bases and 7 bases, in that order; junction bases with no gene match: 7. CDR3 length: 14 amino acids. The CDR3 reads CASSAPGQGFGYTF. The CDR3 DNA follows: TGTGCCAGCAGCGCCCCGGGACAGGGGTTTGGCTACACCTTC.

CDR3 in amino acids: CASSLEGGPLIREQFF. The CDR3 DNA follows: TGTGCCAGCAGCTTAGAGGGGGGGCCCTTGATCCGTGAGCAGTTCTTC. The chain joins TRBV7-9 to TRBJ2-1, with D perhaps TRBD2 (7 bases). This CDR3 has 16 residues. The germline gives CDR1 SEHNR, CDR2 FQNEAQ (reference sequence). V dropped 1 base and J dropped 9 bases, with 19 bases sitting between them.

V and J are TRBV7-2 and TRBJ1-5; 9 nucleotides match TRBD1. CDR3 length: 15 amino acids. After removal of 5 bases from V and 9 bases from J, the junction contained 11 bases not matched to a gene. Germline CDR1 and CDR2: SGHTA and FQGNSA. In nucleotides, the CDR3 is TGTGCCAGCAGCCTAATGGGACAGGGTCAGACGCCCCAGCATTTT. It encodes CASSLMGQGQTPQHF.